The entry below describes one TCR beta chain. The target antigen is unknown. Caucasian individuals from Russia who were healthy and aged 6 to 90 acted as donors. Using a J-beta primer mix together with a sample-barcoded 5' primer, a second PCR was run for roughly 6 to 12 cycles. One entry per CDR3 protein results from TCRdb running MiXCR on the 5' RACE reads. Of fewer than 2,000,000 distinct CDR3 sequences detected, 35% to 50% appear once; the ten largest clones hold roughly 24%. V was trimmed by 5 bases and J by 6 bases, leaving 15 bases between them. In germline, CDR1 is DFQATT, CDR2 SNEGSKA (reference sequence). The CDR3 totals 13 residues. The sample belongs to a study of blood T cells in healthy people across ages. Findings and caveats of the study: With age, beta diversity per million T cells declined roughly linearly, significantly by 30 to 40. Compared with aged donors, long-lived donors showed fewer expanded clones, suggesting selection. Nothing was known about donor CMV status, and this possibly confounded expanded clonotype changes.

V and J are TRBV20-1 and TRBJ2-3, with D possibly called TRBD1 or TRBD2 (6 bases each). This TCR was sampled from a human donor in good health. Sequencing input: blood. The CDR3 DNA reads as TGCAGTGCTCATCCGGGGGCTGGGGATACGCAGTATTTT. This encodes CSAHPGAGDTQYF.